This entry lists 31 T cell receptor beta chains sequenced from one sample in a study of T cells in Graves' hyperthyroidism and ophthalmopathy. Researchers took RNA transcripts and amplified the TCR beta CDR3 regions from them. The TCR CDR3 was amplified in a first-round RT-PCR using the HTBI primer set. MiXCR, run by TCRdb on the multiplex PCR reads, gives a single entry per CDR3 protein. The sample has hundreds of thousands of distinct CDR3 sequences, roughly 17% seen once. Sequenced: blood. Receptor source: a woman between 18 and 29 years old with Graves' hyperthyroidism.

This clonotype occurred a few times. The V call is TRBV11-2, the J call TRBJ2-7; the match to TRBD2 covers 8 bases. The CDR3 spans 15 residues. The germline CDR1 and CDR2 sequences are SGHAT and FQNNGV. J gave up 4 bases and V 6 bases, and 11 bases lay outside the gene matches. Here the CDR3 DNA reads TGTGCCAGCAGATTCAGCGGGAGAAATCTATACGAGCAGTACTTC. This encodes CASRFSGRNLYEQYF.

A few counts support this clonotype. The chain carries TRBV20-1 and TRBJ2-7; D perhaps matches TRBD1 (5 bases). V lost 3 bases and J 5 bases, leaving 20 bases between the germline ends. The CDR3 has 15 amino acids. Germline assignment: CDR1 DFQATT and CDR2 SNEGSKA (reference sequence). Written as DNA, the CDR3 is TGCAGTGCTAGCGATGTCGCTTCAGGGATAGACGAGCAGTACTTC. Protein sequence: CSASDVASGIDEQYF.

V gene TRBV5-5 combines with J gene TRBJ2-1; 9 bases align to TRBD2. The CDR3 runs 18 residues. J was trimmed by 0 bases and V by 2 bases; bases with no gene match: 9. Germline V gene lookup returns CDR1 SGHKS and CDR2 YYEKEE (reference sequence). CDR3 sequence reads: CASSLAGGFLSSYNEQFF. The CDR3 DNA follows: TGTGCCAGCAGCTTAGCGGGAGGCTTCCTTAGCTCCTACAATGAGCAGTTCTTC.

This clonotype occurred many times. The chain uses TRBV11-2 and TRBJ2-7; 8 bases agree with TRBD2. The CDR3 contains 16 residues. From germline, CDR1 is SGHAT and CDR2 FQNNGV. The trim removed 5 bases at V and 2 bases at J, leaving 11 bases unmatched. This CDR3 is CASSPVAGTQPYEQYF. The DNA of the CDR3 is TGTGCCAGCAGCCCTGTAGCGGGGACACAGCCCTACGAGCAGTACTTC.

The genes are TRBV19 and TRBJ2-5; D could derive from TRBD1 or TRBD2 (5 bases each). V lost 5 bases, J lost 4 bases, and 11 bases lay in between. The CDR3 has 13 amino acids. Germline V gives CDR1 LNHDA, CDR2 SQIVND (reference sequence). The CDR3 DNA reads TGTGCCAGTAGTTTTCTGGGGACAGAGACCCAGTACTTC. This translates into CASSFLGTETQYF.

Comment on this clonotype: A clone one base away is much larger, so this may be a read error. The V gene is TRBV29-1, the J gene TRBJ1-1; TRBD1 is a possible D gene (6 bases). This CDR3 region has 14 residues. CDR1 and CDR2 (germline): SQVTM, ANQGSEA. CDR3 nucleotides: TGCAGCCTTGAAAGGGGGTTGGTGGACACTGAAGCTTTCTTT. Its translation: CSLERGLVDTEAFF.

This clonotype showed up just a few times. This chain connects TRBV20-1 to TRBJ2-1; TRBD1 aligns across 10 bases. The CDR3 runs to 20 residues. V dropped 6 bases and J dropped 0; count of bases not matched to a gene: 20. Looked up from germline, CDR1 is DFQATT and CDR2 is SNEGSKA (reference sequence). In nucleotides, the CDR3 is TGCAGTGCCCCGACCCCCGGGGACAGGGGCTTCTCGAGCTCCTACAATGAGCAGTTCTTC. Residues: CSAPTPGDRGFSSSYNEQFF.

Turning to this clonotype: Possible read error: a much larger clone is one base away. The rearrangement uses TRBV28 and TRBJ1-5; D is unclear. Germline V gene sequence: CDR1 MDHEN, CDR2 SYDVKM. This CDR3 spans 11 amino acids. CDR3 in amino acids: CASNLGQPQHF. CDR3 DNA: TGTGCCAGCAATTTAGGTCAGCCCCAGCATTTT.

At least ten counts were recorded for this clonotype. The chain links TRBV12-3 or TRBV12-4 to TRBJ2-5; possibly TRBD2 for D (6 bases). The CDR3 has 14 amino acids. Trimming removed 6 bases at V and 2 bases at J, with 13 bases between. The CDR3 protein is CASSRIGGQETQYF. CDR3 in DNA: TGTGCCAGCAGCCGAATAGGAGGGCAAGAGACCCAGTACTTC.

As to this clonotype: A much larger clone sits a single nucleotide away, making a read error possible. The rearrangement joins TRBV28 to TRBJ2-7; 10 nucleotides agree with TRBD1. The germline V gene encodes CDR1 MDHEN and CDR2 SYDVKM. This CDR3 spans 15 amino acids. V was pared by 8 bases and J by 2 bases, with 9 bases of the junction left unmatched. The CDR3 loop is CASGPRGTGAYEQYF. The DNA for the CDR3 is TGTGCCAGCGGTCCTAGGGGGACAGGGGCCTACGAGCAGTACTTC.

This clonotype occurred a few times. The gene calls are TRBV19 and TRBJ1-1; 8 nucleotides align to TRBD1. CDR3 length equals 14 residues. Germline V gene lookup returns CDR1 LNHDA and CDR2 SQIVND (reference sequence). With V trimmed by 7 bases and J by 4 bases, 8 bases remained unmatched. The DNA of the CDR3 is TGTGCCAGTAAGCCGACAGGGGTATTCACTGAAGCTTTCTTT. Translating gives CASKPTGVFTEAFF.

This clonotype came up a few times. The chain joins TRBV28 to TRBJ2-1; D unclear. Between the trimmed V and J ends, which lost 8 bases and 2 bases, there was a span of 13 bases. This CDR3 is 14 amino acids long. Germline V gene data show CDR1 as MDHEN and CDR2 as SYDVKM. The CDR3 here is CASLPALAYNEQFF. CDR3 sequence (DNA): TGTGCCAGCCTACCAGCGTTGGCCTACAATGAGCAGTTCTTC.

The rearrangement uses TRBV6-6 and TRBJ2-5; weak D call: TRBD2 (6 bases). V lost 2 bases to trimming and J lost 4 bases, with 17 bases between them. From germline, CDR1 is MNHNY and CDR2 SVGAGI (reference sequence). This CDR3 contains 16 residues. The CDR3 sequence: CASSYQMLARVETQYF. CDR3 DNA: TGTGCCAGCAGTTACCAAATGCTAGCGCGCGTAGAGACCCAGTACTTC.

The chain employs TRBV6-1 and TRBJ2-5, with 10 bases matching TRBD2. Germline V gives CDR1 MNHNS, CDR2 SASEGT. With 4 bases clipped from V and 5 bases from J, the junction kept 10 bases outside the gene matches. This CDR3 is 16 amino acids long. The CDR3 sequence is CASSASGGADSETQYF. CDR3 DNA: TGTGCCAGCAGTGCAAGCGGGGGGGCCGATTCGGAGACCCAGTACTTC.

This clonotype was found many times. This CDR3 reads CASSSMTGGTDTQYF. The CDR3 DNA follows: TGTGCCAGCAGCTCAATGACAGGGGGCACAGATACGCAGTATTTT. This chain joins TRBV11-2 and TRBJ2-3; TRBD1 aligns across 8 bases. CDR3 size: 15 residues. V was clipped by 4 bases and J by 1 base; unmatched bases: 4. Germline CDR1 and CDR2: SGHAT and FQNNGV.

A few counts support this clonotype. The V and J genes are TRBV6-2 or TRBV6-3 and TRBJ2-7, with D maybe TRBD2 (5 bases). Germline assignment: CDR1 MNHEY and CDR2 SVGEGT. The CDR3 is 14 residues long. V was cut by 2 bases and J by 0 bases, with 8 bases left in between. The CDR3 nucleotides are TGTGCCAGCAGTTACCCTCGGGGCTCCTACGAGCAGTACTTC. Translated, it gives CASSYPRGSYEQYF.

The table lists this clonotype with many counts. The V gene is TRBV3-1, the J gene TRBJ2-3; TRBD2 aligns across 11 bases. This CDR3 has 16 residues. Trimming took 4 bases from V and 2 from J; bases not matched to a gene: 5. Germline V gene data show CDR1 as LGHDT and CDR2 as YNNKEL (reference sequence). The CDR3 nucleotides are TGTGCCAGCAGCCGTCGGACTAGCGGGTTCACAGATACGCAGTATTTT. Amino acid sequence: CASSRRTSGFTDTQYF.

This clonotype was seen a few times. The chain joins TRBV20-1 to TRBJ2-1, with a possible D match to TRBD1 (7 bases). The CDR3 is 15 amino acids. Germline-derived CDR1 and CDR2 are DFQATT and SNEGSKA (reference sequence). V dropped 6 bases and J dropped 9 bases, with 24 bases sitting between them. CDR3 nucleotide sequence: TGCAGTGCCGCCTCCCCTAGCAGGGGGGACGGTGAGCAGTTCTTC. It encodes CSAASPSRGDGEQFF.

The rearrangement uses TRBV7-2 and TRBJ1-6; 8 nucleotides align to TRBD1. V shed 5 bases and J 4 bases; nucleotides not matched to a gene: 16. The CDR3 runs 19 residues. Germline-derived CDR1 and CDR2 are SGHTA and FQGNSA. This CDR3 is CASSPLGVSGTGYNSPLHF. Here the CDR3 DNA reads TGTGCCAGCAGCCCTCTGGGAGTTAGCGGGACAGGATATAATTCACCCCTCCACTTT.

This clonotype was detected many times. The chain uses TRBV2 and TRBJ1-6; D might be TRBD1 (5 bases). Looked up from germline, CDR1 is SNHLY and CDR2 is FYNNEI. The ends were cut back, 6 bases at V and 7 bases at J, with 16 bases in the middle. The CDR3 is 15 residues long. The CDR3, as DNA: TGTGCCAGCAGAGTGGACAAGTACGACAATTCACCCCTCCACTTT. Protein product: CASRVDKYDNSPLHF.

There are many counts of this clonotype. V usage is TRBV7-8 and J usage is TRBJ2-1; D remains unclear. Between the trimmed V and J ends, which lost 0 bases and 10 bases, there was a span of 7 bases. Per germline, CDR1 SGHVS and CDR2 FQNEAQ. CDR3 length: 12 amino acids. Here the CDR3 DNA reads TGTGCCAGCAGCTTAGCGGTCCCAGAGCAGTTCTTC. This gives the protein CASSLAVPEQFF.

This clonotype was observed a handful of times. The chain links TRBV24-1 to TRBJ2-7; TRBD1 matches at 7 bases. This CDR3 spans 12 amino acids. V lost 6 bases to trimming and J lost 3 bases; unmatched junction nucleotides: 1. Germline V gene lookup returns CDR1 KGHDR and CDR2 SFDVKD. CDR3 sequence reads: CATSPGGYEQYF. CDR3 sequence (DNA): TGTGCCACCAGTCCAGGGGGCTACGAGCAGTACTTC.

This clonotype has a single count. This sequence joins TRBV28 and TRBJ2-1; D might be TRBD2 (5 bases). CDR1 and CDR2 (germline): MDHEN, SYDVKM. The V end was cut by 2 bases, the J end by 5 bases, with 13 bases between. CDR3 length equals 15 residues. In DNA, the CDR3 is TGTGCCAGCAGTTTAGTAGGCGGGCCTCACAATGAGCAGTTCTTC. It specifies CASSLVGGPHNEQFF.

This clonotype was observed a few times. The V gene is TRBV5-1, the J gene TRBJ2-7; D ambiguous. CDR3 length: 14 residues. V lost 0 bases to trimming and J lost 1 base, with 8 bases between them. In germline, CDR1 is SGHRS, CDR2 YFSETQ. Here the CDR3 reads CASSLVSRSYEQYF. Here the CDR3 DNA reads TGCGCCAGCAGCTTGGTATCCAGGTCCTACGAGCAGTACTTC.

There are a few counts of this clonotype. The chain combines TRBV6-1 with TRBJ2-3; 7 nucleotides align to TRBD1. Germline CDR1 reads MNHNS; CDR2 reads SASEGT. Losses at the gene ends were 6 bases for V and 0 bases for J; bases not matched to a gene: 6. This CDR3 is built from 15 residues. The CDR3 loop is CASRTGTVSTDTQYF. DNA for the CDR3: TGTGCCAGCAGAACCGGGACAGTAAGCACAGATACGCAGTATTTT.

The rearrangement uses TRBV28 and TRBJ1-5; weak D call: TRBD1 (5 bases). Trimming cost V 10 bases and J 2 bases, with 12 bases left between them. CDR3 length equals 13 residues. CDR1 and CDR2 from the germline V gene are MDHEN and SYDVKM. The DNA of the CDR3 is TGTGCCACCGAAGACAGAGGCAATCAGCCCCAGCATTTT. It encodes CATEDRGNQPQHF.

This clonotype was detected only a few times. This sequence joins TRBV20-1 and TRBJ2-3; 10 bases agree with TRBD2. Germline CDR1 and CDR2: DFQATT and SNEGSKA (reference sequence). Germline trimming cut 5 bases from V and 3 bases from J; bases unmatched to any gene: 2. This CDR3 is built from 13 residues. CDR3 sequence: CSASSGRTDTQYF. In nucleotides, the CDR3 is TGCAGTGCTTCTAGCGGGAGAACAGATACGCAGTATTTT.

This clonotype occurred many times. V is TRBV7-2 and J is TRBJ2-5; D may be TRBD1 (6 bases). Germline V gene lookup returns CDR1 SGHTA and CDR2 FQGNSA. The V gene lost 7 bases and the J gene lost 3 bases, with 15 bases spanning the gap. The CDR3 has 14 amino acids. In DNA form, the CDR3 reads TGTGCCAGCACCGCCGGGACACGTAAAGAGACCCAGTACTTC. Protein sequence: CASTAGTRKETQYF.

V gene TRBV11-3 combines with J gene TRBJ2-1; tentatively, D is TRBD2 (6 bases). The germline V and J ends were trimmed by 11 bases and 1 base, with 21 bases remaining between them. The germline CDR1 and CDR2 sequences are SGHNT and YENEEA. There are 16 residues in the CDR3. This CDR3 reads CASLKSGGGSYNEQFF. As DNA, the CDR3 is TGTGCCTCCTTGAAATCCGGGGGTGGTTCCTACAATGAGCAGTTCTTC.

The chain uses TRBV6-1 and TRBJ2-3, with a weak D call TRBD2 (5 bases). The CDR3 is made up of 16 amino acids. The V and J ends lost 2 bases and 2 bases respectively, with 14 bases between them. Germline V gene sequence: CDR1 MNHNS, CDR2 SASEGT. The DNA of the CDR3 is TGTGCCAGCAGTGAACCTAGGACTGCTTCCACAGATACGCAGTATTTT. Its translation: CASSEPRTASTDTQYF.

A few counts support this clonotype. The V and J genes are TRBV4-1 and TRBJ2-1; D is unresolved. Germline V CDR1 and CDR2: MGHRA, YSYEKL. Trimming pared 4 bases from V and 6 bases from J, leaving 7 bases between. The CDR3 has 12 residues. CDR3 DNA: TGCGCCAGCAGCCTCGACTTCAATGAGCAGTTCTTC. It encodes CASSLDFNEQFF.